This T cell receptor (beta chain) comes out of a study of blood T cell repertoires in COVID-19. Study overall: Sources were T cells, B-cell-depleted T cells, or PBMCs; the material itself was cDNA or gDNA.

Per the authors' pipeline: Reference gene primer amplification in the assay estimated nucleated cell counts. Method: immunoSEQ multiplex PCR; TCRdb's copy keeps in-frame clones and lacks some. V and J calls and clone size follow that table, whereas D and trimming were derived from the DNA. The table has approximately 400,000 clones, approximately 89% seen once. Germline CDR1 is SGHAT and CDR2 is FQNNGV. The ends were cut back, 4 bases at V and 0 bases at J, with 15 bases in the middle. The CDR3 sequence is 16 residues long. The chain joins TRBV11-2 to TRBJ1-1; D unclear. The source material was peripheral blood. The clonotype was recovered from a woman in her forties or fifties with COVID-19, enrolled during active disease. The CDR3 DNA reads TGTGCCAGCAGCTCTCCGAGGCTTGTGGTGAACACTGAAGCTTTCTTT. This gives the protein CASSSPRLVVNTEAFF.